Listed below are T cell receptor beta chains from one sample, sequenced in a study of beta chain features in type 1 diabetes. Produced via immunoSEQ multiplex PCR; TCRdb's table is partial and in-frame only. The sample consists of over 150,000 clones, 7% to 9% of them appearing once. Sequencing input: central memory CD4+ T cells from blood. These receptors all stem from a man between 18 and 35 years old with type 1 diabetes. CDR3s include the opening cysteine and the closing phenylalanine or tryptophan. Fields, in order: J gene, clone size, D gene, V gene, CDR3 DNA, CDR3 protein. The D gene is left open where the match is weak. Only part of the rows carry a size: once, few, many, or a class if the clone is expanded.

j_gene: TRBJ1-4
abundance: .
d_gene: .
v_gene: TRBV7-8
CDR3nt: TGTGCCAGCGGCCCGGGAACGACAGGAGGTGGAGAAAAACTGTTTTTT
CDR3aa: CASGPGTTGGGEKLFF

j_gene: TRBJ2-1
abundance: few
d_gene: .
v_gene: TRBV7-2
CDR3nt: TGTGCCAGCAGCTTACGTTCCGGGCAGTTCTTC
CDR3aa: CASSLRSGQFF

j_gene: TRBJ2-2
abundance: .
d_gene: .
v_gene: TRBV6-1
CDR3nt: TGTGGTGGCAGGGGTGACACCGGGGAGCTGTTTTTT
CDR3aa: CGGRGDTGELFF

j_gene: TRBJ2-3
abundance: .
d_gene: .
v_gene: TRBV5-6
CDR3nt: TGTGCCAGCAGCACCAGTAGCACAGATACGCAGTATTTT
CDR3aa: CASSTSSTDTQYF

j_gene: TRBJ2-3
abundance: .
d_gene: TRBD2
v_gene: TRBV7-7
CDR3nt: TGTGCCAGCAGCTTAGGGCTAGCGGGAGATACGCAGTATTTT
CDR3aa: CASSLGLAGDTQYF

j_gene: TRBJ1-1
abundance: few
d_gene: TRBD1
v_gene: TRBV30
CDR3nt: TGTGCCTGGAGGGGACAGGCGAGGACTGAAGCTTTCTTT
CDR3aa: CAWRGQARTEAFF

j_gene: TRBJ2-2
abundance: few
d_gene: TRBD2
v_gene: TRBV25-1
CDR3nt: TGTGCCAGCAGTCAAGCGGGAGGCACCGGGGAGCTGTTTTTT
CDR3aa: CASSQAGGTGELFF

j_gene: TRBJ2-1
abundance: .
d_gene: TRBD2
v_gene: TRBV5-1
CDR3nt: TGCGCCAGCAGCTTGGCCCCAGCGGGAGGATTCAATGAGCAGTTCTTC
CDR3aa: CASSLAPAGGFNEQFF

j_gene: TRBJ1-6
abundance: few
d_gene: TRBD1
v_gene: TRBV2
CDR3nt: TGTGCCAGCGCCGGGACAGCTTGGGATTCACCCCTCCACTTT
CDR3aa: CASAGTAWDSPLHF

j_gene: TRBJ2-1
abundance: .
d_gene: .
v_gene: TRBV29-1
CDR3nt: TGCAGCGTTGAAGAGAGAACAGGGTTGAAGAATGAGCAGTTCTTC
CDR3aa: CSVEERTGLKNEQFF

j_gene: TRBJ2-5
abundance: .
d_gene: .
v_gene: TRBV2
CDR3nt: TGTGCCAGCAGTGAGGACAGCAACCAAGAGACCCAGTACTTC
CDR3aa: CASSEDSNQETQYF

j_gene: TRBJ2-7
abundance: .
d_gene: TRBD1
v_gene: TRBV28
CDR3nt: TGTGCCAGCAGTACCCCGGGACAGGGGACTTACGAGCAGTACTTC
CDR3aa: CASSTPGQGTYEQYF

j_gene: TRBJ2-1
abundance: few
d_gene: .
v_gene: TRBV4-3
CDR3nt: TGCGCCAGCAGCGGACAGTATGGGCAGTTCTTC
CDR3aa: CASSGQYGQFF

j_gene: TRBJ2-7
abundance: .
d_gene: TRBD2
v_gene: TRBV4-2
CDR3nt: TGTGCCAGCAGCCAAGAACCGACTAGCGGGGTACCCTACGAGCAGTACTTC
CDR3aa: CASSQEPTSGVPYEQYF

j_gene: TRBJ2-7
abundance: few
d_gene: TRBD2
v_gene: TRBV28
CDR3nt: TGTGCCAGCAGTCCCGGGAGCGGGAGGAACCACGAGCAGTACTTC
CDR3aa: CASSPGSGRNHEQYF

j_gene: TRBJ2-7
abundance: .
d_gene: TRBD1
v_gene: TRBV4-2
CDR3nt: TGTGCCAGCAGCCAAGTCGGGACAGTTTACGAGCAGTACTTC
CDR3aa: CASSQVGTVYEQYF

j_gene: TRBJ1-1
abundance: .
d_gene: .
v_gene: TRBV7-9
CDR3nt: TGTGCCAGCAGCTTGTCCAGATCTGAAGCTTTCTTT
CDR3aa: CASSLSRSEAFF

j_gene: TRBJ2-3
abundance: .
d_gene: TRBD2
v_gene: TRBV9
CDR3nt: TGTGCCAGCAGCGTCTCCGGGACTAGTCCTAGCACAGATACGCAGTATTTT
CDR3aa: CASSVSGTSPSTDTQYF

j_gene: TRBJ1-6
abundance: few
d_gene: .
v_gene: TRBV5-4
CDR3nt: TGTGCCAGCAGTCAGGACCAGGGTCGGAATTCACCCCTCCACTTT
CDR3aa: CASSQDQGRNSPLHF

j_gene: TRBJ2-1
abundance: few
d_gene: .
v_gene: TRBV5-1
CDR3nt: TGCGCCAGCAGCTTGGGTCCTAGCGAGAACAATGAGCAGTTCTTC
CDR3aa: CASSLGPSENNEQFF

j_gene: TRBJ1-6
abundance: few
d_gene: TRBD1
v_gene: TRBV27
CDR3nt: TGTGCCAGCAGGCCAGGGGGCTCCTATAATTCACCCCTCCACTTT
CDR3aa: CASRPGGSYNSPLHF

j_gene: TRBJ2-1
abundance: few
d_gene: .
v_gene: TRBV29-1
CDR3nt: TGCAGCGTTGCATCCAGGTCCGTCTACAATGAGCAGTTCTTC
CDR3aa: CSVASRSVYNEQFF